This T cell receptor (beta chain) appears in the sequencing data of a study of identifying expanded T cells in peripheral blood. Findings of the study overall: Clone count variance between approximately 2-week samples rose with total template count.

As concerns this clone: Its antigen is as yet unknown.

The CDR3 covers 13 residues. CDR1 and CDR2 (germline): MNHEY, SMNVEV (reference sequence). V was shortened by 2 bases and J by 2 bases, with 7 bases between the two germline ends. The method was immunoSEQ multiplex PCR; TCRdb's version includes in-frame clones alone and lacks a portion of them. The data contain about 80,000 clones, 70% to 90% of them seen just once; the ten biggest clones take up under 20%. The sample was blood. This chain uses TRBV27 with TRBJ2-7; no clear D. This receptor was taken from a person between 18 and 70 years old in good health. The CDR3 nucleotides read TGTGCCAGCAGTTTAAGGTCAGCCTACGAGCAGTACTTC. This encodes CASSLRSAYEQYF.